This T cell receptor (beta chain) was sequenced during a study of vaccination and CD4 T cells after COVID-19. Study details: For post-vaccine samples, collection took place a median roughly 70 days after dose two, ranging from 14 to 241.

This clonotype was counted only a few times. Its specificity is not known. Sample treatment: roughly 11-day PBMC culture with coronavirus spike peptide pools or control peptides (ViraFEST assay). Those CD4+ T cells from the unexposed donor predate the COVID-19 pandemic (2011-2018). At the Johns Hopkins FTIC core, DNA taken from cultured CD4+ T cells was sequenced by way of the Oncomine TCR Beta short-read assay. TCRdb analysed the PCR reads with MiXCR anew, one entry per CDR3 protein. Here the sample spans thousands of distinct CDR3 sequences, approximately 37% being singletons. The CDR3 is made up of 13 amino acids. CDR1 is MNHNS, CDR2 SASEGT, per germline. With 8 bases removed from V and 11 bases from J, the gap between germline ends came to 21 bases.

This TCR was sampled from a human donor in good health. Sequencing was carried out using CD4+ T cells from blood, cultured in vitro. This rearrangement joins TRBV6-1 to TRBJ1-1; D call uncertain. CDR3 in DNA: TGTGCCAGCGATTTTGGTTCGGGTTTTGACGCTTTCTTT. Translated, it gives CASDFGSGFDAFF.